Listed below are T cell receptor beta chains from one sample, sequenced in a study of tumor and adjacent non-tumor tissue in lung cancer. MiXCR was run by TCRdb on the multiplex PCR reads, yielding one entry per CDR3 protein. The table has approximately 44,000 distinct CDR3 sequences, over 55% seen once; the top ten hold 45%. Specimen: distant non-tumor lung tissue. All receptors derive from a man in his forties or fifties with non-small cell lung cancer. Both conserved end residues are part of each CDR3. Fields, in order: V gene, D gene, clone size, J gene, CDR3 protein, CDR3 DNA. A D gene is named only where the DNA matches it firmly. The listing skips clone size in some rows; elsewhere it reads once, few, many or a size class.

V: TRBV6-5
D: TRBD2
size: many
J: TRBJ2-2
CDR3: CASSYSGLAGPTGELFF
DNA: TGTGCCAGCAGTTACTCGGGACTAGCGGGGCCCACCGGGGAGCTGTTTTTT

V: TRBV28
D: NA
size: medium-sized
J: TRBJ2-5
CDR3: CASSFVSHRTQYF
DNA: TGTGCCAGCAGTTTCGTATCTCATCGGACCCAGTACTTC

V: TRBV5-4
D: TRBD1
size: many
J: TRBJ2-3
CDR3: CASSVDRGPTDTQYF
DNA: TGTGCCAGCAGCGTTGACAGGGGACCCACAGATACGCAGTATTTT

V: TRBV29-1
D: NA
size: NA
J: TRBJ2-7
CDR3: CSVEESQGYEQYF
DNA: TGCAGCGTTGAAGAGTCGCAGGGCTACGAGCAGTACTTC

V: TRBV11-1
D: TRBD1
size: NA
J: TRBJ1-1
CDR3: CSSSPGTGDEAFF
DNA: TGTAGCAGCAGCCCCGGAACAGGGGATGAAGCTTTCTTT

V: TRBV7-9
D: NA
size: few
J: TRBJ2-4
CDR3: CASSPDSLKNIQYF
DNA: TGTGCCAGCAGCCCGGACAGTCTCAAAAACATTCAGTACTTC

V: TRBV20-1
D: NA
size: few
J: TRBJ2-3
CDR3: CSARRRGIRPDTQYF
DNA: TGCAGTGCTAGGCGCCGGGGCATCCGCCCAGATACGCAGTATTTT

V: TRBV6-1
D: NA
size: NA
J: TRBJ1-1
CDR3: CVSSESPGTRWAFF
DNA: TGTGTCAGCAGTGAGAGCCCGGGGACGCGTTGGGCTTTCTTT

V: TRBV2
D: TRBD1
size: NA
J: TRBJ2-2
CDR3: CASSGQENTGELFF
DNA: TGTGCCAGCAGCGGACAGGAGAACACCGGGGAGCTGTTTTTT

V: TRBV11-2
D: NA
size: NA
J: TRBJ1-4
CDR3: CASSPQTPEQINERLFF
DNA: TGTGCCAGCAGCCCCCAAACACCGGAGCAAATTAATGAAAGACTGTTTTTT

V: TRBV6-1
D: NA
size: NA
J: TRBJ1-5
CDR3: CASSESMAQPQHF
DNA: TGTGCCAGCAGTGAGTCGATGGCTCAGCCCCAGCATTTT

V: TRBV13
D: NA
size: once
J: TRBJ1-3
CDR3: CVSSPGRSSGNNIYF
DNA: TGTGTCAGCAGCCCGGGACGGTCCTCTGGAAACAACATATATTTT

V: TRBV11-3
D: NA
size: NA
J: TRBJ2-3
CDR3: CANNLGGAGADTQYF
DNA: TGTGCCAACAACTTAGGCGGGGCCGGGGCGGATACGCAGTATTTT

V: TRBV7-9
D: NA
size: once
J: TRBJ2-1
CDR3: CASSSGGYEQFF
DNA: TGTGCCAGCAGCTCTGGGGGGTATGAGCAGTTCTTC

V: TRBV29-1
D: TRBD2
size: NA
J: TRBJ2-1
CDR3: CSVEPLMAGGRNEELF
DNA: TGCAGCGTTGAACCGCTTATGGCGGGAGGAAGGAATGAGGAGCTCTTC

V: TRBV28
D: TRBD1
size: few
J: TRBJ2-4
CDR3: CASRTRGQNIQYF
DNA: TGTGCCAGCAGAACCAGGGGGCAGAACATTCAGTACTTC

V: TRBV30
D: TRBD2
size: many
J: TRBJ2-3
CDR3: CAWNPGEGTQYF
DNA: TGTGCCTGGAACCCGGGGGAGGGGACGCAGTATTTT

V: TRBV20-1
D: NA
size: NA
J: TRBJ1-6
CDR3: CSAKGDKPIHF
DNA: TGCAGTGCTAAGGGGGATAAACCCATCCACTTT

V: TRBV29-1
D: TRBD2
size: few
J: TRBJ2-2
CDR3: CSIERGSNTGELFF
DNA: TGCAGCATTGAGCGGGGTTCCAACACCGGGGAGCTGTTTTTT

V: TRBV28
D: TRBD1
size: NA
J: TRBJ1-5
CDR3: CASNPTTGGIQPQHF
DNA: TGTGCCAGCAATCCCACGACAGGGGGTATTCAGCCCCAGCATTTT

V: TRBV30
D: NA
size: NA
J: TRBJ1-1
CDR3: CAFLQTARYGTEAFF
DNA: TGTGCCTTTCTTCAAACGGCGAGGTACGGCACTGAGGCTTTCTTT

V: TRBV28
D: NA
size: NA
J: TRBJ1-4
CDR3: CASRGGTATNEKLFF
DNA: TGTGCCAGCAGGGGCGGGACCGCAACTAATGAAAAACTGTTTTTT

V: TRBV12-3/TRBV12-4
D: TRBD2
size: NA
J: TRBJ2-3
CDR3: CASQQAGDPDTQYF
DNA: TGTGCCAGCCAACAAGCGGGAGACCCCGATACGCAGTATTTT

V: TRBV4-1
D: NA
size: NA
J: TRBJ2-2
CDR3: CASRQPVITGELFF
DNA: TGCGCCAGCAGACAGCCAGTAATTACCGGGGAGCTGTTTTTT

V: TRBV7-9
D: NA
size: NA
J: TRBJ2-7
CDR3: CASSLASVGVYEQYF
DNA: TGTGCCAGCAGCTTAGCGTCTGTGGGTGTCTACGAGCAGTACTTC

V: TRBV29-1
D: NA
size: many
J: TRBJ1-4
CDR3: CSVGDSPGKLFF
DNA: TGCAGCGTTGGGGATAGTCCTGGAAAACTGTTTTTT

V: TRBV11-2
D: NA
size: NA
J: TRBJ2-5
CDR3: CASSEDRQETQYF
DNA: TGTGCCAGCAGTGAAGACAGACAAGAGACCCAGTACTTC

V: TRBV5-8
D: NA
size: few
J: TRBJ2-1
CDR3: CASSLGAIEREQFF
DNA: TGTGCCAGCAGCTTGGGGGCTATTGAAAGGGAGCAGTTCTTC

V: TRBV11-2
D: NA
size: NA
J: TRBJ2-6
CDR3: CDSSLLLDSTGTNVLTF
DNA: TGTGACAGCAGCTTACTCCTGGACAGCACTGGGACCAACGTCCTGACTTTC

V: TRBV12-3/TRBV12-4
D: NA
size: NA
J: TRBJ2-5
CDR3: CANSTTSRGNTETQYF
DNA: TGTGCCAACAGTACAACTAGCAGGGGCAATACGGAGACCCAGTACTTC

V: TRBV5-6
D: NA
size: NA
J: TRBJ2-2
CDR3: CASSKTRNTEELFF
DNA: TGTGCCAGCAGTAAGACGCGGAACACAGAGGAGCTGTTTTTT

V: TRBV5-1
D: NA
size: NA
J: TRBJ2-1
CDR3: CAGSIESFSNEQFF
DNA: TGCGCCGGCAGCATCGAGTCCTTCTCCAATGAGCAGTTCTTC

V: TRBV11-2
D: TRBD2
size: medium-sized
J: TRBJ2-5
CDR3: CASRKLAGDQETQYF
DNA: TGTGCCAGCAGAAAGCTAGCGGGGGACCAAGAGACCCAGTACTTC

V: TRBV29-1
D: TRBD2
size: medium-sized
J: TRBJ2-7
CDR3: CSVVFASGSYEQYF
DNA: TGCAGCGTTGTATTCGCTAGCGGGAGCTACGAGCAGTACTTC

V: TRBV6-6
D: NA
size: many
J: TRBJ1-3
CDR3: CASSGNGDTIYF
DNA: TGTGCCAGCAGCGGGAACGGAGACACCATATATTTT

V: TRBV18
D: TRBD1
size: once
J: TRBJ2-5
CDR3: CGSSRVTGGDETQYF
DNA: TGTGGCAGCTCACGAGTGACAGGGGGCGATGAGACCCAGTACTTC

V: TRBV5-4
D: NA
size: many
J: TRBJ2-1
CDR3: CASSLVQGIHNEQFF
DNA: TGTGCCAGCAGCTTGGTACAGGGTATCCACAATGAGCAGTTCTTC

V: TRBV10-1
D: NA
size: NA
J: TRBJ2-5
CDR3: CTSFTQQGYETQYF
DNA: TGCACCAGCTTCACCCAACAGGGATATGAGACCCAGTACTTC

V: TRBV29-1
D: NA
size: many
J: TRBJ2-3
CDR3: CSVEDRVLQNTQYF
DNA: TGCAGCGTTGAAGATCGGGTCCTTCAGAATACGCAGTATTTT

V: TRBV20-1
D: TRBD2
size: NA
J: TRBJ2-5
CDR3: CSARGGGTQYF
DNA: TGCAGTGCTAGGGGGGGGGGGACCCAGTACTTC

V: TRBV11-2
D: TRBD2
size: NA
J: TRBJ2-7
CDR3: CACSSGTSPTRLSYGQYF
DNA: TGTGCCTGCAGTTCCGGGACTAGCCCGACAAGACTTTCCTACGGGCAGTACTTC

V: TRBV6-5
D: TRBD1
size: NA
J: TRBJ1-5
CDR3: CASRFTTGKNQPQHF
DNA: TGTGCCAGCAGGTTTACGACAGGGAAGAATCAGCCCCAGCATTTT

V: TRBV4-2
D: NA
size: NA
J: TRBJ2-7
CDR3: CATNNRDPPYEQYF
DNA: TGTGCCACTAACAACCGGGACCCTCCCTACGAGCAGTACTTC

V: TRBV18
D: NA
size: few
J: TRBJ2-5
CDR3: CASSRGSTGEETQYF
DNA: TGTGCCAGCTCCCGGGGGTCGACAGGTGAAGAGACCCAGTACTTC

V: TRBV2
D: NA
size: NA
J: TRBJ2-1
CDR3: CVSSSEGNTYNEQFF
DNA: TGTGTCAGCAGTAGTGAAGGAAACACTTACAATGAGCAGTTCTTC

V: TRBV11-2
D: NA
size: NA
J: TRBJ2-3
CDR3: CASNTPGNGDDTQYF
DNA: TGTGCCAGCAACACCCCAGGGAATGGGGACGATACGCAGTATTTT

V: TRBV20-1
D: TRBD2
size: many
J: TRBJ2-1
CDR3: CSAIGTSGSISYNEQFF
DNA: TGCAGTGCCATCGGGACTAGCGGGAGTATCTCGTACAATGAGCAGTTCTTC

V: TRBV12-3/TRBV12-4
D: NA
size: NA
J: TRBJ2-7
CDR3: CASSSQTRTYEQYF
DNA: TGTGCCAGCAGTTCGCAGACAAGGACCTACGAGCAGTACTTC

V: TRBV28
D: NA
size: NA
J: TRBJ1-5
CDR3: CASSLYFRVLNQSQHF
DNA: TGTGCCAGCAGTTTATACTTCAGGGTGCTCAATCAGTCCCAGCATTTT

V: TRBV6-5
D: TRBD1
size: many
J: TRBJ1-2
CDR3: CASSYHRQGVNGYTF
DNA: TGTGCCAGCAGTTATCACCGACAGGGGGTGAATGGCTACACCTTC

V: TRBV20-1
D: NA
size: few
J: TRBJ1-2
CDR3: CSASQGFNYGYTF
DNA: TGCAGTGCTAGTCAGGGGTTTAACTATGGCTACACCTTC

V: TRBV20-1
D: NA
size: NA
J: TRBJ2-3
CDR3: CSAREPGGRLDTQYF
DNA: TGCAGTGCTAGAGAACCGGGCGGCCGACTAGATACGCAGTATTTT

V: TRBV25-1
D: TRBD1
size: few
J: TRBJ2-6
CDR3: CASSPGTGGTNVLTF
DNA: TGTGCCAGCAGCCCCGGGACAGGGGGCACCAACGTCCTGACTTTC

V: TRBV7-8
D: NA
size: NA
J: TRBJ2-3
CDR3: CASSARPRDSSGTDMQYF
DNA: TGTGCCAGCAGCGCTAGGCCTCGGGACTCGTCGGGTACAGATATGCAGTATTTT

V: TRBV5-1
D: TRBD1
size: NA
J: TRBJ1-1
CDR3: CASNHNTGVNTEVFF
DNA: TGCGCCAGCAACCACAACACAGGGGTGAACACTGAAGTTTTCTTT

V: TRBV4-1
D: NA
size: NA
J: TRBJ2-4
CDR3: CASSQAVGPGGAKDIQYF
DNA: TGCGCCAGCAGCCAAGCAGTGGGTCCAGGGGGGGCCAAAGACATTCAGTACTTC

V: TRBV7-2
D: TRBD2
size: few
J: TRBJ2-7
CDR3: CASRTSGGGYEQYF
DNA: TGTGCCAGCAGGACTAGCGGAGGAGGGTACGAGCAGTACTTC

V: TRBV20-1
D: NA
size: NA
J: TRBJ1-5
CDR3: CSARGGRAQDQPQHF
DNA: TGCAGTGCTAGAGGGGGCCGGGCTCAGGATCAGCCCCAGCATTTT

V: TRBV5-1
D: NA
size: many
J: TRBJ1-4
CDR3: CASSPRTTAANEKLFF
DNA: TGCGCCAGCAGCCCCCGTACGACGGCAGCTAATGAAAAACTGTTTTTT